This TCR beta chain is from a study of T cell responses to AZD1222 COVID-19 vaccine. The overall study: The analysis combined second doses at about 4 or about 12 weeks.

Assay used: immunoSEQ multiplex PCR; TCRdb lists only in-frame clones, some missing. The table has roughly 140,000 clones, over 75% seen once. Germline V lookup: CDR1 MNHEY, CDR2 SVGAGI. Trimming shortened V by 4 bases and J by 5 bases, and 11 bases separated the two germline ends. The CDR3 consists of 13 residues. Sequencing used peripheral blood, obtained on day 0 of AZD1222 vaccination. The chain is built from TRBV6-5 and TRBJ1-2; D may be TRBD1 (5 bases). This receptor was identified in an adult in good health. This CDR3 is CASSFGGVYGYTF. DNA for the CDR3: TGTGCCAGCAGTTTTGGAGGGGTTTATGGCTACACCTTC.